A few counts support the clone carrying this T cell receptor beta chain. Its cognate antigen is unknown. This sample was taken from a study of PD-1 blockade in classical Hodgkin lymphoma. As for the study in general: Patients received nivolumab 3 mg/kg intravenously every 2 weeks.

Overall study results and limits: Diversity similar to that of newly diagnosed patients was seen at baseline in complete responders. By C4D1, CD4+ diversity increased significantly, especially in complete responders.

Every single patient, without exception, relapsed after autologous stem cell transplantation, and brentuximab vedotin exposure varied. Using immunoSEQ multiplex PCR, the repertoire was profiled, and TCRdb retains in-frame clones only, with some absent. The table includes around 58,000 clones, about 92% detected once. The source is a human donor with classical Hodgkin lymphoma. Material: peripheral blood mononuclear cells (PBMCs), obtained at baseline.

The CDR3 DNA sequence: TGTGCCATCGGGACAGCTAGCAATCAGCCCCAGCATTTT. Encoded protein: CAIGTASNQPQHF. The chain links TRBV10-3 to TRBJ1-5, with 7 positions matching TRBD1. Trimming took 8 bases from V and 0 from J; bases not matched to a gene: 1. The V gene's germline CDR1 is ENHRY and CDR2 SYGVKD. The length of the CDR3 is 13 residues.